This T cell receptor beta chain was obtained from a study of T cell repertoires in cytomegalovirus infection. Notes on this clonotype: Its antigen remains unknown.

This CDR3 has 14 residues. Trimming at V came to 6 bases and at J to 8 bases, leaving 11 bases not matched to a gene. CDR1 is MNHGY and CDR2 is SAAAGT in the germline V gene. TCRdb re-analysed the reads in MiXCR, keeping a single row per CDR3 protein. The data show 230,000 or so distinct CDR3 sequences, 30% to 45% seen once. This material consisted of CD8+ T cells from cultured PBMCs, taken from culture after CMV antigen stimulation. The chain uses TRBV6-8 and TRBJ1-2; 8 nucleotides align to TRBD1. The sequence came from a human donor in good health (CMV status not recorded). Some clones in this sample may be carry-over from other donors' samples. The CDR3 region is CASRSKDRVDGYTF. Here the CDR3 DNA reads TGTGCCAGCAGATCAAAGGACAGGGTGGACGGCTACACCTTC.